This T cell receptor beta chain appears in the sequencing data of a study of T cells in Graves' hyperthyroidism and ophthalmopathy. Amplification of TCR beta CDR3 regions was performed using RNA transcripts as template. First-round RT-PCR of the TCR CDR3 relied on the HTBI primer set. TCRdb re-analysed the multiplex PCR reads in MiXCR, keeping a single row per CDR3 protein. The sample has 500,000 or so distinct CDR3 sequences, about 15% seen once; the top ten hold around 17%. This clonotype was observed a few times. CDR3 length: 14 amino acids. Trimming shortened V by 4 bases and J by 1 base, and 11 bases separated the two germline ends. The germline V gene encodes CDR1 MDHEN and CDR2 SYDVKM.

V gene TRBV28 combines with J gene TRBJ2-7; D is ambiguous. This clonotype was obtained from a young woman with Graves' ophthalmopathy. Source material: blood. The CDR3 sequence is CASSSRTQSYEQYF. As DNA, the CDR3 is TGTGCCAGCAGTTCCCGGACCCAGTCCTACGAGCAGTACTTC. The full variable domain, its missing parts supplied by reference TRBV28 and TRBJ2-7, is DVKVTQSSRYLVKRTGEKVFLECVQDMDHENMFWYRQDPGLGLRLIYFSYDVKMKEKGDIPEGYSVSREKKERFSLILESASTNQTSMYLCASSSRTQSYEQYFGPGTRLTVT.